These T cell receptor beta chains were read from a single sample in a study of T cells in Graves' hyperthyroidism and ophthalmopathy. Each CDR3 protein gets one entry after TCRdb re-called the multiplex PCR reads with MiXCR. The table shows about 600,000 distinct CDR3 sequences, with about 14% occurring only once. The sequenced sample consisted of blood. The receptors derive from a woman in her fifties or sixties with Graves' ophthalmopathy. The CDR3 runs from the conserved cysteine through the conserved F or W. A D gene is named only where the DNA matches it firmly. Some rows mark clone size as missing; the rest say once, few, many or name a class of expanded clone.

V gene: TRBV27; J gene: TRBJ1-2; clone size: NA; D gene: TRBD1; CDR3 DNA: TGTGCCAGCAGTAGCGAGACAGGGGGTGGTGGCTACACCTTC; CDR3 protein: CASSSETGGGGYTF
V gene: TRBV6-9; J gene: TRBJ2-1; clone size: NA; D gene: TRBD2; CDR3 DNA: TGTGCCAGCAGTTATTCTGCGGGGGGTATCTCCTACAATGAGCAGTTCTTC; CDR3 protein: CASSYSAGGISYNEQFF
V gene: TRBV9; J gene: TRBJ2-3; clone size: NA; D gene: NA; CDR3 DNA: TGTGCCAGCAGCGTAGATGGAGCGGTAGATACGCAGTATTTT; CDR3 protein: CASSVDGAVDTQYF
V gene: TRBV6-1; J gene: TRBJ1-2; clone size: many; D gene: NA; CDR3 DNA: TGTGCCAGCAGTGAATTTCGTGGCTACACCTTC; CDR3 protein: CASSEFRGYTF
V gene: TRBV11-2; J gene: TRBJ1-5; clone size: many; D gene: NA; CDR3 DNA: TGTGCCAGCAGCTTAGATTGGGTACATCAGCCCCAGCATTTT; CDR3 protein: CASSLDWVHQPQHF
V gene: TRBV7-9; J gene: TRBJ2-7; clone size: many; D gene: NA; CDR3 DNA: TGTGCCAGCAGCGGGGTCCTTAGCTCCTACGAGCAGTACTTC; CDR3 protein: CASSGVLSSYEQYF
V gene: TRBV6-2/TRBV6-3; J gene: TRBJ2-3; clone size: NA; D gene: NA; CDR3 DNA: TGTGCCAGCAGTTACTCGAGTAGGGACACAGATACGCAGTATTTT; CDR3 protein: CASSYSSRDTDTQYF
V gene: TRBV14; J gene: TRBJ2-1; clone size: NA; D gene: NA; CDR3 DNA: TGTGCCAGCAACCAACACTCATGGAATGAGCAGTTCTTC; CDR3 protein: CASNQHSWNEQFF
V gene: TRBV5-1; J gene: TRBJ2-1; clone size: many; D gene: TRBD2; CDR3 DNA: TGCGCCAGCAATCTAGCGGGAGGGCAGGAGCAGTTCTTC; CDR3 protein: CASNLAGGQEQFF
V gene: TRBV28; J gene: TRBJ1-1; clone size: many; D gene: NA; CDR3 DNA: TGTGCCAGCAGGGATAAAAGTAGGCACACTGAAGCTTTCTTT; CDR3 protein: CASRDKSRHTEAFF
V gene: TRBV7-2; J gene: TRBJ2-5; clone size: many; D gene: TRBD2; CDR3 DNA: TGTGCCAGCAGCTTAGGGCGGCTAGCGGGAGCTATGGAGACCCAGTACTTC; CDR3 protein: CASSLGRLAGAMETQYF
V gene: TRBV5-6; J gene: TRBJ2-3; clone size: NA; D gene: TRBD2; CDR3 DNA: TGTGCCAGCAGCCAAGCTAGCGGGAGGGTCAGAGATACGCAGTATTTT; CDR3 protein: CASSQASGRVRDTQYF
V gene: TRBV27; J gene: TRBJ2-1; clone size: many; D gene: NA; CDR3 DNA: TGTGCCAGCAGTTCCCTTAGGACCGGGAGCTCCTACAATGAGCAGTTCTTC; CDR3 protein: CASSSLRTGSSYNEQFF
V gene: TRBV6-2/TRBV6-3; J gene: TRBJ2-2; clone size: NA; D gene: NA; CDR3 DNA: TGTGCCAGCAGCCCGACTAGTCGCGACCGGGAGCTGTTTTTT; CDR3 protein: CASSPTSRDRELFF
V gene: TRBV20-1; J gene: TRBJ2-2; clone size: NA; D gene: TRBD2; CDR3 DNA: TGCAGTGCCGGGACTAGCGGGATGGGCCGGACCGGGGAGCTGTTTTTT; CDR3 protein: CSAGTSGMGRTGELFF
V gene: TRBV20-1; J gene: TRBJ2-1; clone size: many; D gene: NA; CDR3 DNA: TGCAGTGCTAGACCCTTTTCCTACCAGGAGGCCAATGAGCAGTTCTTC; CDR3 protein: CSARPFSYQEANEQFF
V gene: TRBV29-1; J gene: TRBJ1-2; clone size: many; D gene: NA; CDR3 DNA: TGCAGCGTTGAAGTAACGGGTCAGTCCTATGGCTACACCTTC; CDR3 protein: CSVEVTGQSYGYTF
V gene: TRBV5-1; J gene: TRBJ2-1; clone size: many; D gene: NA; CDR3 DNA: TGCGCCAGCAGCAGCCAGCCAGAGCGGAGGACCTACAATGAGCAGTTCTTC; CDR3 protein: CASSSQPERRTYNEQFF
V gene: TRBV6-1; J gene: TRBJ1-1; clone size: NA; D gene: NA; CDR3 DNA: TGTGCCAGCAGTAGCCCGACAGAGAACACTGAAGCTTTCTTT; CDR3 protein: CASSSPTENTEAFF
V gene: TRBV7-3; J gene: TRBJ2-2; clone size: many; D gene: TRBD2; CDR3 DNA: TGTGCCAGCAGCTTAAGGAGCGGGAGAGACACCGGGGAGCTGTTTTTT; CDR3 protein: CASSLRSGRDTGELFF
V gene: TRBV4-1; J gene: TRBJ1-4; clone size: NA; D gene: NA; CDR3 DNA: TGCGCCAGCAGCCGCGGGTTTTTACTTAATGAAAAACTGTTTTTT; CDR3 protein: CASSRGFLLNEKLFF
V gene: TRBV14; J gene: TRBJ1-1; clone size: few; D gene: NA; CDR3 DNA: TGTGCCAGCAGCCAAGATGGTCTCCCGAACACTGAAGCTTTCTTT; CDR3 protein: CASSQDGLPNTEAFF
V gene: TRBV7-3; J gene: TRBJ2-6; clone size: NA; D gene: NA; CDR3 DNA: TGTGCCAGCCACGAGGGCCCCAGCTCTGGGGCCAACATCCTGACTTTC; CDR3 protein: CASHEGPSSGANILTF